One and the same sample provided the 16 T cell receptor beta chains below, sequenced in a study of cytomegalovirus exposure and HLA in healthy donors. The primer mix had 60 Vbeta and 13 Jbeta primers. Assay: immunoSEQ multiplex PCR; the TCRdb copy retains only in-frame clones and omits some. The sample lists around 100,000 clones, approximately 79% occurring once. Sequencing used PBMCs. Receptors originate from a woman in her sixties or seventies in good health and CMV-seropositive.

The CDR3 spells CASSIGERRNTEAFF. CDR3 nucleotide sequence: TGTGCCAGTAGTATAGGTGAACGTAGGAACACTGAAGCTTTCTTT. The chain joins TRBV19 to TRBJ1-1; no clear D gene. The CDR3 is 15 amino acids. V lost 1 base, J lost 1 base, and 10 bases lay in between. Germline-derived CDR1 and CDR2 are LNHDA and SQIVND (reference sequence).

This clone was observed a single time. The CDR3 reads CASSLAGTSRTGELFF. Here the CDR3 DNA reads TGTGCCAGCAGCTTAGCGGGGACTAGCCGGACAGGGGAGCTGTTTTTT. This chain links TRBV7-8 with TRBJ2-2; 9 nucleotides align to TRBD2. With V trimmed by 0 bases and J by 8 bases, 7 bases remained unmatched. CDR3 length: 16 residues. Germline CDR1 and CDR2: SGHVS and FQNEAQ.

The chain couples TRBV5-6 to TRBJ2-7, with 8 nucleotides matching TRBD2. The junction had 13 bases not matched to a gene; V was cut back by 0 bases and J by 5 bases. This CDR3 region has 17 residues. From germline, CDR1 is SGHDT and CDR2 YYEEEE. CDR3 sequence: CASSLAGGGQGYNEQYF. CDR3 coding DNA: TGTGCCAGCAGCTTGGCCGGGGGGGGCCAGGGATACAACGAGCAGTACTTC. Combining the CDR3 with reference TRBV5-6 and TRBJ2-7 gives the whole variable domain DAGVTQSPTHLIKTRGQQVTLRCSPKSGHDTVSWYQQALGQGPQFIFQYYEEEERQRGNFPDRFSGHQFPNYSSELNVNALLLGDSALYLCASSLAGGGQGYNEQYFGPGTRLTVT.

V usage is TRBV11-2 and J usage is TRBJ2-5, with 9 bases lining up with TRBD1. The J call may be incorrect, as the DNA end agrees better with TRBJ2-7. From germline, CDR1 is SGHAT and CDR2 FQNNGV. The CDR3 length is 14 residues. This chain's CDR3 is CASSSITGGGEQYF. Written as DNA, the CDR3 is TGTGCCAGCAGCTCAATTACAGGGGGCGGCGAGCAGTACTTC.

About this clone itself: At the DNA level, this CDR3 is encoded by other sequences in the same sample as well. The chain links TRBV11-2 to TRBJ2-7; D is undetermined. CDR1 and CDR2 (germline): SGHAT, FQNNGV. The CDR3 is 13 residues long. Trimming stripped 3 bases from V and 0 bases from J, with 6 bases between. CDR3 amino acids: CASSFSGSYEQYF. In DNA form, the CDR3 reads TGTGCCAGCAGCTTTTCAGGCTCCTACGAGCAGTACTTC.

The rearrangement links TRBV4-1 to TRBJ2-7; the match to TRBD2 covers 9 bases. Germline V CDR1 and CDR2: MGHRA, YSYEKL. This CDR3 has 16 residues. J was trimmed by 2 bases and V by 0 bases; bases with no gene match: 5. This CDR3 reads CASSQEGASGTYEQYF. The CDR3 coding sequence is TGCGCCAGCAGCCAAGAGGGTGCTAGCGGGACCTACGAGCAGTACTTC.

For the CDR3, the DNA is TGTGCCAGCCAGTTATATAGCAATCAGCCCCAGCATTTT. Translation: CASQLYSNQPQHF. This chain joins TRBV6-5 and TRBJ1-5; D unclear. This CDR3 spans 13 amino acids. Trimming removed 8 bases from V and 0 bases from J, with 8 bases in between. CDR1 and CDR2 (germline): MNHEY, SVGAGI.

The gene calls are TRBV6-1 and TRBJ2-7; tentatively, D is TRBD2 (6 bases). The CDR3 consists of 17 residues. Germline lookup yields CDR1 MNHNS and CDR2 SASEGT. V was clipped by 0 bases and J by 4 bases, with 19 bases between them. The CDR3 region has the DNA TGTGCCAGCAGTGAAGCGCTAGGAGGGTGGAACTCATACGAGCAGTACTTC. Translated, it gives CASSEALGGWNSYEQYF.

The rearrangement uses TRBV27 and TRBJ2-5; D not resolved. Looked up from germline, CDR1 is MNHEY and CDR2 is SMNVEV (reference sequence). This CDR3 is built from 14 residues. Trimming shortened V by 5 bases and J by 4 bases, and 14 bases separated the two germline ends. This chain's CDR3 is CASSPSWLVETQYF. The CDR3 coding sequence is TGTGCCAGCAGTCCCTCGTGGCTAGTAGAGACCCAGTACTTC.

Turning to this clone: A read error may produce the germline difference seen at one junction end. The CDR3 loop is CSSSLAGGRSYNEQFF. CDR3 bases: TGTTCCAGCAGCTTAGCCGGAGGCCGCTCCTACAATGAGCAGTTCTTC. The V and J genes are TRBV7-9 and TRBJ2-1; tentative D call: TRBD2 (5 bases). The CDR3 is 16 residues long. Looked up from germline, CDR1 is SEHNR and CDR2 is FQNEAQ (reference sequence).

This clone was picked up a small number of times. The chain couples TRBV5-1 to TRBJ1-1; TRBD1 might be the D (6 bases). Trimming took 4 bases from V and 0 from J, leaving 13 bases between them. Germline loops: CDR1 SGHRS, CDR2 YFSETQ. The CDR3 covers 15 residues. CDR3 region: CASSPNRAVNTEAFF. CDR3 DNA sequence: TGCGCCAGCAGCCCAAACAGGGCGGTGAACACTGAAGCTTTCTTT. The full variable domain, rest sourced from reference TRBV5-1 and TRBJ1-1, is KAGVTQTPRYLIKTRGQQVTLSCSPISGHRSVSWYQQTPGQGLQFLFEYFSETQRNKGNFPGRFSGRQFSNSRSEMNVSTLELGDSALYLCASSPNRAVNTEAFFGQGTRLTVV.

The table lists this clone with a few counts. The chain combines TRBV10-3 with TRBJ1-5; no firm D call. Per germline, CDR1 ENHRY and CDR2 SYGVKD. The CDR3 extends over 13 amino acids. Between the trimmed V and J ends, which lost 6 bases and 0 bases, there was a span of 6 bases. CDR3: CAIRHDSNQPQHF. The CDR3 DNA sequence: TGTGCCATCAGACACGATAGCAATCAGCCCCAGCATTTT.

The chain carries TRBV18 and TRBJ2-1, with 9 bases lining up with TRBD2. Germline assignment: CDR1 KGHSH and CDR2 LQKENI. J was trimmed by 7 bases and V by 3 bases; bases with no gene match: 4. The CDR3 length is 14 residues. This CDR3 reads CASSPREGGNEQFF. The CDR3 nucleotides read TGTGCCAGCTCACCGCGGGAGGGGGGAAATGAGCAGTTCTTC.

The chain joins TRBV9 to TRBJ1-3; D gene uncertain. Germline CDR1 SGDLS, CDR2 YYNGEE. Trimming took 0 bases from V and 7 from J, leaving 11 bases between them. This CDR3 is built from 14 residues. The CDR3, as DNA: TGTGCCAGCAGCGTAGAAAACGCGGCGAACACCATATATTTT. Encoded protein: CASSVENAANTIYF.

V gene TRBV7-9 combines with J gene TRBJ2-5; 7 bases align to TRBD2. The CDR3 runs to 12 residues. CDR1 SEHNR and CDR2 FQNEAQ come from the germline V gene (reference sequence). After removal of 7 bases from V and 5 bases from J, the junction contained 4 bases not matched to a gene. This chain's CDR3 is CASTLSGETQYF. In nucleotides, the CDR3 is TGTGCCAGCACCCTTAGCGGGGAGACCCAGTACTTC. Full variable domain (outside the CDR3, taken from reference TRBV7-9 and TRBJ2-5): DTGVSQNPRHKITKRGQNVTFRCDPISEHNRLYWYRQTLGQGPEFLTYFQNEAQLEKSRLLSDRFSAERPKGSFSTLEIQRTEQGDSAMYLCASTLSGETQYFGPGTRLLVL.

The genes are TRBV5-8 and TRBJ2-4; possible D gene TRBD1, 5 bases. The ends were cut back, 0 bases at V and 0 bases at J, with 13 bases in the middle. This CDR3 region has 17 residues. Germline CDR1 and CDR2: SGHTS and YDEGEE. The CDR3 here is CASSLGRTLLAKNIQYF. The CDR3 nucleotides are TGTGCCAGCAGCTTGGGTAGGACACTATTAGCCAAAAACATTCAGTACTTC.